This T cell receptor (beta chain) was documented in a study of blood T cell repertoires in COVID-19. Participants were aged roughly 18 to 95 years, lived in over 20 US areas, and enrolled virtually. Allocation to cohorts depended on clinical history reported by the participants. With 5 bases removed from V and 2 bases from J, the gap between germline ends came to 12 bases. The CDR3 is made up of 14 amino acids. From germline, CDR1 is SGHTA and CDR2 FQGTGA. This clone has a single count. Authors' analysis steps: Using reference gene primer amplification, nucleated cell counts were estimated. Repertoires were generated with immunoSEQ multiplex PCR, while TCRdb's copy carries only in-frame clones and drops some. V, J and clone size were drawn from that table, and D and trimming were deduced from the DNA. The sample consists of a few hundred thousand clones, roughly 89% of them appearing once.

The sample comprised PBMCs or T cells enriched from blood (not recorded which). V and J are TRBV7-3 and TRBJ1-1; D is possibly TRBD1 (6 bases). The TCR was taken from a woman aged 60-75 years who had recovered from COVID-19. CDR3 sequence (DNA): TGTGCCAGCAGCCCGGGACAAACCAACACTGAAGCTTTCTTT. Translating it yields CASSPGQTNTEAFF.